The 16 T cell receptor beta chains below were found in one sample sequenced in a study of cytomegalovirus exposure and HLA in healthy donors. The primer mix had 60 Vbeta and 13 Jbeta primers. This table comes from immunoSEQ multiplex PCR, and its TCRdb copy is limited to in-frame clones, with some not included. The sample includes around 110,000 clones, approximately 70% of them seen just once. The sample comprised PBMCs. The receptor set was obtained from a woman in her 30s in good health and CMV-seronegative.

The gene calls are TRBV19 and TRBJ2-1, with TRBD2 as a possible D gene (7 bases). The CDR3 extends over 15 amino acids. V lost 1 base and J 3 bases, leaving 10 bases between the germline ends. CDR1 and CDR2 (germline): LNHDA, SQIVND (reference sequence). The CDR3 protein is CASSIGGGFYNEQFF. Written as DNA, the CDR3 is TGTGCCAGTAGTATAGGGGGGGGCTTCTACAATGAGCAGTTCTTC.

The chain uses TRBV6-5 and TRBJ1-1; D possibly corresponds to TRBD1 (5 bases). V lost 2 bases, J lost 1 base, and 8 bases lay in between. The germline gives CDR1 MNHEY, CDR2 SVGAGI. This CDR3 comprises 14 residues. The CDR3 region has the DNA TGTGCCAGCAGTTACAGGGGTCAGAACACTGAAGCTTTCTTT. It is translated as CASSYRGQNTEAFF.

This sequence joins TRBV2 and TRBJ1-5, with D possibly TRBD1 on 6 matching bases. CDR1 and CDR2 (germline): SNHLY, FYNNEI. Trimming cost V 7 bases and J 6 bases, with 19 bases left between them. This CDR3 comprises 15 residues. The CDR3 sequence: CASKDGGALGQPQHF. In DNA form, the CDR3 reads TGTGCCAGCAAGGATGGGGGGGCGCTTGGTCAGCCCCAGCATTTT. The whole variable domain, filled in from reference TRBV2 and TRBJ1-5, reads EPEVTQTPSHQVTQMGQEVILRCVPISNHLYFYWYRQILGQKVEFLVSFYNNEISEKSEIFDDQFSVERPDGSNFTLKIRSTKLEDSAMYFCASKDGGALGQPQHFGDGTRLSIL.

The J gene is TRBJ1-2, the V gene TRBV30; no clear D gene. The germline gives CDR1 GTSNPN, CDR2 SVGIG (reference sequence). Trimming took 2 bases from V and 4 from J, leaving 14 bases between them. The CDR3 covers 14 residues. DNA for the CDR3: TGTGCCTGGAGTCCCGAGGTGAGCAGCTATGGCTACACCTTC. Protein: CAWSPEVSSYGYTF.

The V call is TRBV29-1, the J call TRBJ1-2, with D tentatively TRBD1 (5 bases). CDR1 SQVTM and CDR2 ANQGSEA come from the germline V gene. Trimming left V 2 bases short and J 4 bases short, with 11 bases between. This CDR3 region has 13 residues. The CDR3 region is CSVELGVGYGYTF. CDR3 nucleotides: TGCAGCGTTGAATTAGGGGTTGGCTATGGCTACACCTTC.

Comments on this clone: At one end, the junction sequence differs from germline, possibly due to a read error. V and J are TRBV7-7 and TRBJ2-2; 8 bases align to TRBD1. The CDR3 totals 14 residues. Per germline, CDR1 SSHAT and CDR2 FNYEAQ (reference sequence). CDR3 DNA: TGTGCTAGCAGCCGACAGGGGCTCACCGGGGAGCTGTTTTTT. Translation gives CASSRQGLTGELFF.

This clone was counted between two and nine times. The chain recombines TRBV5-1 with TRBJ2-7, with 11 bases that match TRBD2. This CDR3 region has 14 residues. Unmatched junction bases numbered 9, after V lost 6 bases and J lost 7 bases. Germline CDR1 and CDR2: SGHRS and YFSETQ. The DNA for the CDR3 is TGCGCCAGCACACTAGCGGGAGTAGTGGGGGAGCAGTACTTC. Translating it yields CASTLAGVVGEQYF.

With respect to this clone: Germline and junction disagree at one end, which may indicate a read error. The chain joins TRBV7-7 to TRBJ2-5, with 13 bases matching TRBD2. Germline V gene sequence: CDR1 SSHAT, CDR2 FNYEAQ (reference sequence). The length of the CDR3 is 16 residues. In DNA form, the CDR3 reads TGTGCTAGCAGCCTCCAGGGACTAGCGGGGAGAGAGACCCAGTACTTC. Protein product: CASSLQGLAGRETQYF.

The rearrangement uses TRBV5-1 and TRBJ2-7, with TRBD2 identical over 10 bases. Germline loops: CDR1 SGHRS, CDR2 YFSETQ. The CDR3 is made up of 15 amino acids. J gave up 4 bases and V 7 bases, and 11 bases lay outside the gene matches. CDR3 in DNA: TGCGCCAGCTCAAGGGGGACTAGCGAGGATTACGAGCAGTACTTC. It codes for CASSRGTSEDYEQYF.

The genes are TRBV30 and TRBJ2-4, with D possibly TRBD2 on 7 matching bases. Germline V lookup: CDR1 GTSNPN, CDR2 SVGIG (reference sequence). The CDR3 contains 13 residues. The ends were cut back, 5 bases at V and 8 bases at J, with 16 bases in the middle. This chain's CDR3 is CAWSGGGRDIQYF. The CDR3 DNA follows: TGTGCCTGGTCCGGAGGGGGGAGGGACATTCAGTACTTC.

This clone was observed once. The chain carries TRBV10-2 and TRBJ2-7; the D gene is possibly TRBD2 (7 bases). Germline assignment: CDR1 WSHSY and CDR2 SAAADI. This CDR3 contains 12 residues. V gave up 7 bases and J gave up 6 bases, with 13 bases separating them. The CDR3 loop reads CASMGGASEQYF. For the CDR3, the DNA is TGCGCCAGCATGGGGGGGGCTAGCGAGCAGTACTTC.

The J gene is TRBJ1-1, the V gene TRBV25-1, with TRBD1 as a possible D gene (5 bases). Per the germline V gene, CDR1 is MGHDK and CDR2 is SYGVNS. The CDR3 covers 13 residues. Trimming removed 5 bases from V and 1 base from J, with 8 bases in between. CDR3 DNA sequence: TGTGCCAGCAGTTACGACAGGAACACTGAAGCTTTCTTT. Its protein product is CASSYDRNTEAFF.

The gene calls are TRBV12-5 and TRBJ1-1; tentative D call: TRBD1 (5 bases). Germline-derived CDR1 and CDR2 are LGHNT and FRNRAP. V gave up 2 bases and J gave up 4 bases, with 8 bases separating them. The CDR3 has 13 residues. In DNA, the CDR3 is TGTGCTAGTGGTTTGCAGGGTTTCACTGAAGCTTTCTTT. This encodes CASGLQGFTEAFF. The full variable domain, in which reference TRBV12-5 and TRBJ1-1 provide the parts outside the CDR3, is DARVTQTPRHKVTEMGQEVTMRCQPILGHNTVFWYRQTMMQGLELLAYFRNRAPLDDSGMPKDRFSAEMPDATLATLKIQPSEPRDSAVYFCASGLQGFTEAFFGQGTRLTVV.

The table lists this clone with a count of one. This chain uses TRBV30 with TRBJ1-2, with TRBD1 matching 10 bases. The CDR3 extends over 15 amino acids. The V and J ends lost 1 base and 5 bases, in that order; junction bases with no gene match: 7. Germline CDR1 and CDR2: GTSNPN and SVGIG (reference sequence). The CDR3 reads CAWSAWTGGGYGYTF. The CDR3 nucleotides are TGTGCCTGGAGTGCGTGGACAGGGGGAGGGTATGGCTACACCTTC.

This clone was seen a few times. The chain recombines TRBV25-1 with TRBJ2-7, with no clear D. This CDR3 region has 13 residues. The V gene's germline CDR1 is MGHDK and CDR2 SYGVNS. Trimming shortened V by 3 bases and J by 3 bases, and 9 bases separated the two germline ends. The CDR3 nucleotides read TGTGCCAGCAGTGATGGTCGCAGCTACGAGCAGTACTTC. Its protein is CASSDGRSYEQYF.

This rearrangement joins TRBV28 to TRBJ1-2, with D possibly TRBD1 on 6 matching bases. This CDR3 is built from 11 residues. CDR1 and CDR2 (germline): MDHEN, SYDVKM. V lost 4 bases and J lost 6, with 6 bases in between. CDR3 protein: CASSYRDGYTF. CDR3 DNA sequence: TGTGCCAGCAGTTACAGGGATGGCTACACCTTC.